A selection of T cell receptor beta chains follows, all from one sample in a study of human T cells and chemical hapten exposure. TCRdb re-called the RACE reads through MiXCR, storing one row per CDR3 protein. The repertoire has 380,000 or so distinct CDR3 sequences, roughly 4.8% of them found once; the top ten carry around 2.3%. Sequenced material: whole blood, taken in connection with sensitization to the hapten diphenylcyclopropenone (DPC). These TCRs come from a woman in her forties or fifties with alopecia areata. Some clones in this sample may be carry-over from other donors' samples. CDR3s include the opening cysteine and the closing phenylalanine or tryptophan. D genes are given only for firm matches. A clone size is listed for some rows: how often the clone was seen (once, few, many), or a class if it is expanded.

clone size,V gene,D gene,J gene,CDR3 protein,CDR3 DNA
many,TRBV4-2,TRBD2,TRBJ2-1,CASSGTSGRERGEQFF,TGTGCCAGCTCCGGGACTAGCGGGAGGGAGAGGGGTGAGCAGTTCTTC
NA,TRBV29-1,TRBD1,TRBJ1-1,CSVGSGGSEAFF,TGCAGCGTTGGATCAGGGGGCTCTGAAGCTTTCTTT
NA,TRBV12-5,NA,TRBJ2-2,CASGLVAENTGELFF,TGTGCTAGTGGTTTGGTGGCTGAGAACACCGGGGAGCTGTTTTTT
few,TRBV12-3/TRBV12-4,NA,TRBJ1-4,CASSFSRAHNEKLFF,TGTGCCAGCAGTTTCTCCAGGGCCCATAATGAAAAACTGTTTTTT
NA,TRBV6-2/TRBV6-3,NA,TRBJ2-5,CASSYSESLGTQYF,TGTGCCAGCAGTTACTCCGAGAGCTTGGGGACCCAGTACTTC
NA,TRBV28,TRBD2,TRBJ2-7,CASSFPFGRVYEQYF,TGTGCCAGCAGTTTCCCTTTTGGGAGGGTCTACGAGCAGTACTTC
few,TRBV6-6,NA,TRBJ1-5,CASSYSGYSNQPQHF,TGTGCCAGCAGTTACTCGGGGTATAGCAATCAGCCCCAGCATTTT
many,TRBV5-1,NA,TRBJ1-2,CASSPGGLEGYGYTF,TGCGCCAGCAGCCCAGGCGGACTGGAAGGCTATGGCTACACCTTC
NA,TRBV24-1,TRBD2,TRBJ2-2,CATSDPPGGRRTGELFF,TGTGCCACCAGTGATCCCCCCGGGGGGAGAAGGACCGGGGAGCTGTTTTTT
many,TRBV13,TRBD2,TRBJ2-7,CASSFGSGGASEQYF,TGTGCCAGCAGCTTTGGGAGCGGGGGGGCGAGCGAGCAGTACTTC
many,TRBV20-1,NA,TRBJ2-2,CSARAGPGTGELFF,TGCAGTGCTAGAGCGGGGCCAGGCACCGGGGAGCTGTTTTTT
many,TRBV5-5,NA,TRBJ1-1,CASSLVRVGTEAFF,TGTGCCAGCAGCCTAGTGAGGGTAGGCACTGAAGCTTTCTTT
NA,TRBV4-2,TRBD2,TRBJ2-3,CASSHRLAGGATDTQYF,TGTGCCAGCAGCCATAGACTAGCGGGGGGCGCCACAGATACGCAGTATTTT
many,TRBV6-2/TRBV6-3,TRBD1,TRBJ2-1,CASSPGTGRKGEQFF,TGTGCCAGCAGTCCGGGGACAGGGAGAAAGGGTGAGCAGTTCTTC
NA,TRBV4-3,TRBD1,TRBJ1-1,CASSQDTGDEAFF,TGCGCCAGCAGCCAAGATACAGGGGATGAAGCTTTCTTT
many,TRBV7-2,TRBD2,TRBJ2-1,CASSVGLAGGDNEQFF,TGTGCCAGCAGCGTCGGACTAGCGGGAGGGGACAATGAGCAGTTCTTC
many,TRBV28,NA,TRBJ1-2,CASSLRGEGYTF,TGTGCCAGCAGTTTACGGGGTGAGGGCTACACCTTC
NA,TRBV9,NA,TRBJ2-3,CASSVGSIDTQYF,TGTGCCAGCAGCGTAGGGTCAATTGATACGCAGTATTTT
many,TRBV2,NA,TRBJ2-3,CASSATESTDTQYF,TGTGCCAGCAGTGCAACCGAAAGCACAGATACGCAGTATTTT
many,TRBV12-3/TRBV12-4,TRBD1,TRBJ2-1,CASSLDRGRYNEQFF,TGTGCCAGCAGTTTGGACAGGGGGCGGTACAATGAGCAGTTCTTC
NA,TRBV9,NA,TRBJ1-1,CASSVGRPNTEAFF,TGTGCCAGCAGCGTAGGACGGCCGAACACTGAAGCTTTCTTT
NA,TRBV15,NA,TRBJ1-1,CATSRVSREEAFF,TGTGCCACCAGCAGAGTTTCCAGGGAGGAAGCTTTCTTT
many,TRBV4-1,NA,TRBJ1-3,CASSQVPSTTIYF,TGCGCCAGCAGCCAGGTACCTAGTACCACCATATATTTT
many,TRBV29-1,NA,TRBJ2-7,CSALDGGSVQYF,TGCAGCGCCCTGGATGGGGGCTCGGTGCAGTACTTC